Below are 2 T cell receptor beta chains sequenced from a single sample in a study of cytomegalovirus exposure and HLA in healthy donors. The PCR made use of 60 Vbeta and 13 Jbeta primers. Repertoires were generated with immunoSEQ multiplex PCR, while TCRdb's copy carries only in-frame clones and drops some. The sample lists 90,000 to 130,000 clones; 65% to 75% were seen once. Sequencing was carried out using PBMCs. The receptors stem from a man younger than 40 in good health and CMV-seropositive.

This clone was recorded a few times. V usage is TRBV9 and J usage is TRBJ2-7, with 11 positions matching TRBD2. The CDR3 consists of 16 residues. The V segment lost 3 bases and the J segment 1 base; nucleotides outside the gene matches: 6. Germline CDR1 and CDR2: SGDLS and YYNGEE. The CDR3, as DNA: TGTGCCAGCAGCGCAACCCGGACTAGCGGGTCCTACGAGCAGTACTTC. Translated: CASSATRTSGSYEQYF.

This sequence joins TRBV7-2 and TRBJ1-3; D is unresolved. The V end was cut by 3 bases, the J end by 2 bases, with 14 bases between. CDR1 is SGHTA and CDR2 is FQGNSA in the germline V gene. This CDR3 is 16 amino acids long. CDR3 sequence: CASSLSGVVAGNTIYF. In DNA, the CDR3 is TGTGCCAGCAGCTTGTCCGGGGTGGTGGCTGGAAACACCATATATTTT. Using reference TRBV7-2 and TRBJ1-3 for the parts outside the CDR3, the full variable domain is GAGVSQSPSNKVTEKGKDVELRCDPISGHTALYWYRQSLGQGLEFLIYFQGNSAPDKSGLPSDRFSAERTGGSVSTLTIQRTQQEDSAVYLCASSLSGVVAGNTIYFGEGSWLTVV.